This TCR beta chain is from a study of T cells in Graves' hyperthyroidism and ophthalmopathy. RNA transcripts yielded amplified TCR beta CDR3 regions. RT-PCR in the first round (using the HTBI primer set) targeted the TCR CDR3. In TCRdb, the multiplex PCR reads were re-called with MiXCR into one record per CDR3 protein. Here the sample spans around 180,000 distinct CDR3 sequences, 15% to 20% being singletons. Germline loops: CDR1 KGHSH, CDR2 LQKENI. This CDR3 has 14 amino acids. V dropped 4 bases and J dropped 4; count of bases not matched to a gene: 3. This clonotype appeared many times. This TCR was sampled from a woman aged 45-59 years with Graves' hyperthyroidism. J is TRBJ1-1 and V is TRBV18; 10 bases agree with TRBD1. Sequencing was performed on blood. CDR3 amino acids: CASSRQGASTEAFF. CDR3 coding DNA: TGTGCCAGCTCACGACAGGGGGCCAGCACTGAAGCTTTCTTT.